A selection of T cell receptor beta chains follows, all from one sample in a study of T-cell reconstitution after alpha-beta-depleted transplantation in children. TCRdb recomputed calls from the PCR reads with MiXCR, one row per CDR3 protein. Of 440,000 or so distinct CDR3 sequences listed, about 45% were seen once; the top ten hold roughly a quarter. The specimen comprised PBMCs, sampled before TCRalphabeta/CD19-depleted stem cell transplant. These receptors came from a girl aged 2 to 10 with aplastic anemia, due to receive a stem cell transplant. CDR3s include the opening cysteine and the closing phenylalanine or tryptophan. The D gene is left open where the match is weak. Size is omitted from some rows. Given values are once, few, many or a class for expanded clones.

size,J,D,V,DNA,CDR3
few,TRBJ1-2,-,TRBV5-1,TGCGCCAGCAGTACCACAGAGGAGACTAACTATGGCTACACCTTC,CASSTTEETNYGYTF
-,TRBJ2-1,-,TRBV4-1,TGCGCCAGCAGCCAAGGGTTGGCCAGTCGGGGTCCAAAGTTCTTC,CASSQGLASRGPKFF
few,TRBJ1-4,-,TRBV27,TGTGCCAGCCCCACCGGGACACAGGGTGAAAAACTGTTTTTT,CASPTGTQGEKLFF
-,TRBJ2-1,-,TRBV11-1,TGTGCCAGCAGCTCCCTGGGCGCGAGCTCCTACAATGAGCAGTTCTTC,CASSSLGASSYNEQFF
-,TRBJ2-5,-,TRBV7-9,TGTGCCAGCAGCAACCCGGGACATGGCGTCGAAGAGACCCAGTACTTC,CASSNPGHGVEETQYF
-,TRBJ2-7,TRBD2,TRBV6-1,TGTGCCAGCAGTCCAACCCGACTAGCGGGAGAGGGTTCTTTCTACGAGCAGTACTTC,CASSPTRLAGEGSFYEQYF
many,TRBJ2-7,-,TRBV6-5,TGTGCCAGCAAGAACAGGCATTCCTACGAGCAGTACTTC,CASKNRHSYEQYF
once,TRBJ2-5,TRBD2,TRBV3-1,TGTGCCTCCTGCCAAGATAAGAAGCCGGGAGGTCAGCAAGAGACCCAGTACTTC,CASCQDKKPGGQQETQYF
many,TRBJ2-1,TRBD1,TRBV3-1,TGTGCCAGCAGCCAAGCCGGACAGGGGAACATTCGTGAGCAGTTCTTC,CASSQAGQGNIREQFF
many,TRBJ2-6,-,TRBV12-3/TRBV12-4,TGTGCCAGCAGTCGCGACCCCTCTGGGGCCAACGTCCTGACTTTC,CASSRDPSGANVLTF
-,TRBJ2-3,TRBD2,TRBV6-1,TGTGCCAGCAGTGCCACTAGCGCTTCCCTCACAGATACGCAGTATTTT,CASSATSASLTDTQYF
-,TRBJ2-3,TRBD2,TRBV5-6,TGTGCCAGCAGCTCCGCTAGCGGGAGTGCAGATACGCAGTATTTT,CASSSASGSADTQYF
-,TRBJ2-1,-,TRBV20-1,TGCAGTAGCCACCGGGGTCCCCTCCACTACAATGAGCAGTTCTTC,CSSHRGPLHYNEQFF
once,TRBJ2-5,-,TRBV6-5,TGTGCCAGCAGTTACTCGAACGAAGGGGGAGTCGAGACCCAGTACTTC,CASSYSNEGGVETQYF
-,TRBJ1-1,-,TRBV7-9,TGTGCCAGCAGCCCCTCGCGAGGGGACACTGAAGCTTTCTTT,CASSPSRGDTEAFF
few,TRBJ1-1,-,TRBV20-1,TGCAGTGCTAGAGGCCCCACAGGAGCTATGAACACTGAAGCTTTCTTT,CSARGPTGAMNTEAFF
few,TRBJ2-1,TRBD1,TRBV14,TGTGCCAGCAGCCCCTGGGACAGGGGAGGCAATGAGCAGTTCTTC,CASSPWDRGGNEQFF
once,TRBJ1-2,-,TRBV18,TGTGCCAGCTCACCATATATAACGGATAACTATGGCTACACCTTC,CASSPYITDNYGYTF
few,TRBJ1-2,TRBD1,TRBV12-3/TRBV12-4,TGTTCCAGCAGTACCGGGACAGGGGACTATGGCTACACCTTC,CSSSTGTGDYGYTF
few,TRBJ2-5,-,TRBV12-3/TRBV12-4,TGTGCCAGCAGTTCCAGGGTTGGAGAGACCCAGTACTTC,CASSSRVGETQYF
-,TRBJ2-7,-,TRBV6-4,TGTGCCAGCAGAGAAAGACTTTTCACCTACGAGCAGTACTTC,CASRERLFTYEQYF
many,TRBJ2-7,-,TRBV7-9,TGTGCCAGCAGCTTAGCGAGCAGCGGGTCCGAGCAGTACTTC,CASSLASSGSEQYF
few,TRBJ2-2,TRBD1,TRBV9,TGTGCCAGCAGCGGATACAGGGGGCTGAACACCGGGGAGCTGTTTTTT,CASSGYRGLNTGELFF
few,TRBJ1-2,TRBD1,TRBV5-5,TGTGCCAGCGGGACAGGCCCGCGGTATGGCTACACCTTC,CASGTGPRYGYTF
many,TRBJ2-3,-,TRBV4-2,TGTGCCAGCAGCCAAACTACCGCTGAAGATACGCAGTATTTT,CASSQTTAEDTQYF
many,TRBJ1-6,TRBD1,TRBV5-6,TGTGCCAGCAGCCGACAGGGGACCCGTTCACCCCTCCACTTT,CASSRQGTRSPLHF
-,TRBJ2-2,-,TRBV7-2,TGTGCCAGCAGCCAACGGACCTACGGGGAGCTGTTTTTT,CASSQRTYGELFF
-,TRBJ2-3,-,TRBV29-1,TGCAGCGTTGGGCTGACTAGTAGGACAGATACGCAGTATTTT,CSVGLTSRTDTQYF
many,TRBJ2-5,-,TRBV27,TGTGCCAGCAGTTTATCTCGGTCACAAGAGACCCAGTACTTC,CASSLSRSQETQYF
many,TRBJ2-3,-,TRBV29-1,TGCAGCGTTGGGCCCGGGACACGCACAGATACGCAGTATTTT,CSVGPGTRTDTQYF
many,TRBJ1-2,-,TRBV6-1,TGTGCCAGCAGTGAAGGACACATCTATGGCTACACCTTC,CASSEGHIYGYTF
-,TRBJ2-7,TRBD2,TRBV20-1,TGCAGTGCTGGTGGTGCTAGCGGGAGGAGCTCCTACGAGCAGTACTTC,CSAGGASGRSSYEQYF
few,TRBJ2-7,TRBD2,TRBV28,TGTGCCAGCAGGACGGGACTAGCGGGAAGCTACGAGCAGTACTTC,CASRTGLAGSYEQYF
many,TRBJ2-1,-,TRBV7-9,TGTGCCAGCAGCTTTTCGGAGGAATCCTACAATGAGCAGTTCTTC,CASSFSEESYNEQFF
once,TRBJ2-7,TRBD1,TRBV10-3,TGTGCCATCGCTACAGGGGCGAGCTCCTACGAGCAGTACTTC,CAIATGASSYEQYF